The 6 T cell receptor beta chains given below trace back to one sample, sequenced in a study of T cell responses to AZD1222 COVID-19 vaccine. The repertoire was sequenced with immunoSEQ multiplex PCR; TCRdb's copy has only in-frame clones and lacks some. The sample carries roughly 150,000 clones, 94% recorded once. The sample consisted of peripheral blood, taken 28 days after the second AZD1222 dose. These receptor sequences come from an adult who received the AZD1222 COVID-19 vaccine.

This clone was counted between two and nine times. This chain links TRBV4-1 with TRBJ2-5, with a tentative D call TRBD2 (6 bases). V lost 1 base, J lost 4 bases, and 10 bases lay in between. CDR3 length: 14 amino acids. Germline values: CDR1 MGHRA, CDR2 YSYEKL. CDR3 in DNA: TGCGCCAGCAGCCAAGGACATAGCGGAGAGACCCAGTACTTC. Its protein is CASSQGHSGETQYF.

This chain connects TRBV7-9 to TRBJ2-1; D gene unclear. Per the germline V gene, CDR1 is SEHNR and CDR2 is FQNEAQ (reference sequence). Trimming cost V 2 bases and J 10 bases, with 6 bases left between them. The CDR3 spans 11 residues. The CDR3 spells CASSLSGEQFF. The DNA for the CDR3 is TGTGCCAGCAGCTTATCCGGCGAGCAGTTCTTC.

This clone appeared a single time. This CDR3 reads CASSTPTGNTEAFF. The CDR3 DNA sequence: TGTGCCAGTAGTACGCCGACAGGGAACACTGAAGCTTTCTTT. V usage is TRBV19 and J usage is TRBJ1-1; D might be TRBD1 (6 bases). Looked up from germline, CDR1 is LNHDA and CDR2 is SQIVND (reference sequence). Deletions cut 4 bases from V and 1 base from J, with 10 bases between. The CDR3 is made up of 14 amino acids.

The chain recombines TRBV27 with TRBJ1-6; D unclear. This CDR3 is 15 amino acids long. V lost 0 bases, J lost 7 bases, and 10 bases lay in between. The V gene's germline CDR1 is MNHEY and CDR2 SMNVEV (reference sequence). The CDR3 protein is CASSLSLNLNSPLHF. The CDR3 nucleotides are TGTGCCAGCAGTTTATCGTTGAATTTAAATTCACCCCTCCACTTT.

CDR3 protein: CATGDSYNEQFF. CDR3 in DNA: TGTGCCACCGGGGACAGCTACAATGAGCAGTTCTTC. This chain links TRBV15 with TRBJ2-1; 7 bases agree with TRBD1. Trimming cost V 8 bases and J 3 bases; bases outside gene matches: 1. Germline loops: CDR1 LNHNV, CDR2 YYDKDF (reference sequence). The CDR3 covers 12 residues.

V is TRBV30 and J is TRBJ1-1; D ambiguous. V lost 4 bases, J lost 0 bases, and 12 bases lay in between. The CDR3 has 14 amino acids. The germline V gene has CDR1 GTSNPN and CDR2 SVGIG (reference sequence). The CDR3 loop reads CAWTLGNMNTEAFF. In nucleotides, the CDR3 is TGTGCCTGGACCCTAGGGAACATGAACACTGAAGCTTTCTTT.